This entry lists 14 T cell receptor beta chains sequenced from one sample in a study of a mutant IDH1 vaccine in newly diagnosed glioma. This sample's time point: baseline, week 1 (first vaccination visit). Sample treatment: pre-vaccination baseline after standard-of-care therapy. Produced via immunoSEQ multiplex PCR; TCRdb's table is partial and in-frame only. The table records tens of thousands of clones, roughly 90% of them present only once. Sequenced material: PBMCs, taken from a glioma patient treated with radiotherapy, temozolomide or both. All receptors derive from a man aged 35-49 years with glioma.

The count of this clone is one. This chain joins TRBV2 and TRBJ2-5; D perhaps matches TRBD2 (5 bases). Germline values: CDR1 SNHLY, CDR2 FYNNEI. V was trimmed by 6 bases and J by 0 bases, leaving 11 bases between them. This CDR3 contains 14 residues. The CDR3 sequence is CASRWTWYQETQYF. As DNA, the CDR3 is TGTGCCAGCAGGTGGACTTGGTACCAAGAGACCCAGTACTTC. The variable domain in full, completed from reference TRBV2 and TRBJ2-5, reads EPEVTQTPSHQVTQMGQEVILRCVPISNHLYFYWYRQILGQKVEFLVSFYNNEISEKSEIFDDQFSVERPDGSNFTLKIRSTKLEDSAMYFCASRWTWYQETQYFGPGTRLLVL.

The chain has TRBV5-6 and TRBJ2-7, with D possibly called TRBD1 or TRBD2 (5 bases each). Trimming removed 1 base from V and 2 bases from J, with 16 bases in between. Germline CDR1 and CDR2: SGHDT and YYEEEE. The CDR3 sequence is 16 residues long. CDR3 DNA: TGTGCCAGCAGCTTGTATTTCGGGGACCGAGCCTACGAGCAGTACTTC. This sequence encodes CASSLYFGDRAYEQYF. The variable domain in full, with the rest retrieved from reference TRBV5-6 and TRBJ2-7, is DAGVTQSPTHLIKTRGQQVTLRCSPKSGHDTVSWYQQALGQGPQFIFQYYEEEERQRGNFPDRFSGHQFPNYSSELNVNALLLGDSALYLCASSLYFGDRAYEQYFGPGTRLTVT.

This clone has a handful of counts. The chain couples TRBV28 to TRBJ2-3, with D hard to call. CDR3 length: 9 residues. With 8 bases removed from V and 5 bases from J, the gap between germline ends came to 2 bases. Germline V gene lookup returns CDR1 MDHEN and CDR2 SYDVKM. The CDR3 sequence: CASGDTQYF. CDR3 nucleotides: TGTGCCAGCGGAGATACGCAGTATTTT.

The chain is built from TRBV10-3 and TRBJ1-1; tentatively, D is TRBD1 (5 bases). The CDR3 covers 13 residues. Trimming took 3 bases from V and 10 from J, leaving 15 bases between them. Germline CDR1 and CDR2: ENHRY and SYGVKD. The CDR3 coding sequence is TGTGCCATCAGTGAAATCCTCTCGGGGGGAGCTTTCTTT. Its translation is CAISEILSGGAFF.

The chain employs TRBV10-3 and TRBJ2-7, with 8 bases aligning to TRBD1. Germline V gives CDR1 ENHRY, CDR2 SYGVKD. V dropped 11 bases and J dropped 5; count of bases not matched to a gene: 8. This CDR3 spans 12 amino acids. CDR3 DNA: TGTGCCGTCCAACAGGGGGAGGACGAGCAGTACTTC. Its protein product is CAVQQGEDEQYF.

The V gene is TRBV5-4, the J gene TRBJ2-7; D remains ambiguous. The CDR3 is made up of 13 amino acids. Trimming shortened V by 2 bases and J by 0 bases, and 6 bases separated the two germline ends. Germline V CDR1 and CDR2: SGHNT, YYREEE (reference sequence). CDR3 sequence (DNA): TGTGCCAGCAGCTTCATTCCCTCCTACGAGCAGTACTTC. Translating gives CASSFIPSYEQYF.

The J gene is TRBJ2-3, the V gene TRBV11-3, with no clear D. Germline CDR1 is SGHNT and CDR2 is YENEEA. This CDR3 spans 13 amino acids. The germline V and J ends were trimmed by 2 bases and 3 bases, with 6 bases remaining between them. Written as DNA, the CDR3 is TGTGCCAGCAGCTTAAGTTTAACAGATACGCAGTATTTT. As protein: CASSLSLTDTQYF.

The J gene is TRBJ1-1, the V gene TRBV7-9; the match to TRBD1 covers 7 bases. V shed 5 bases and J 1 base; nucleotides not matched to a gene: 1. The CDR3 loop spans 13 amino acids. Looked up from germline, CDR1 is SEHNR and CDR2 is FQNEAQ (reference sequence). For the CDR3, the DNA is TGTGCCAGCAGCCGGACAGGGAACACTGAAGCTTTCTTT. This translates into CASSRTGNTEAFF.

The chain has TRBV7-2 and TRBJ2-7, with 9 bases that match TRBD2. This CDR3 region has 15 residues. Germline-derived CDR1 and CDR2 are SGHTA and FQGNSA. With 4 bases clipped from V and 0 bases from J, the junction kept 4 bases outside the gene matches. The CDR3: CASSYAGGSSYEQYF. The DNA of the CDR3 is TGTGCCAGCAGCTATGCGGGAGGGAGCTCCTACGAGCAGTACTTC.

This chain joins TRBV19 and TRBJ1-5, with 11 bases matching TRBD1. This CDR3 has 16 amino acids. Germline assignment: CDR1 LNHDA and CDR2 SQIVND (reference sequence). The trim removed 7 bases at V and 5 bases at J, leaving 10 bases unmatched. The CDR3 coding sequence is TGTGCCAGTACCTTTTATGGACAGGGGGCACATCAGCCCCAGCATTTT. Translated: CASTFYGQGAHQPQHF.

The chain couples TRBV9 to TRBJ2-3, with 11 positions matching TRBD2. Germline V gene lookup returns CDR1 SGDLS and CDR2 YYNGEE. After removal of 4 bases from V and 1 base from J, the junction contained 2 bases not matched to a gene. This CDR3 has 15 amino acids. The CDR3: CASSWGLAGTDTQYF. CDR3 DNA sequence: TGTGCCAGCAGCTGGGGACTAGCGGGCACAGATACGCAGTATTTT.

The chain links TRBV28 to TRBJ2-7, with 9 nucleotides matching TRBD1. V gave up 4 bases and J gave up 3 bases; unmatched junction bases: 10. From germline, CDR1 is MDHEN and CDR2 SYDVKM. The CDR3 is 16 residues long. For the CDR3, the DNA is TGTGCCAGCAGTTCGGCCTGGACAGGGGACTACTACGAGCAGTACTTC. Amino acids: CASSSAWTGDYYEQYF.

The J gene is TRBJ2-3, the V gene TRBV5-3, with D unclear. TRBV5-3 is reported as an ORF; its role is uncertain. This CDR3 has 15 amino acids. V lost 7 bases, J lost 4 bases, and 19 bases lay in between. This chain's CDR3 is CARGSCARRSDTQYF. CDR3 DNA sequence: TGTGCCAGAGGGTCTTGTGCCCGAAGATCAGATACGCAGTATTTT.

The rearrangement links TRBV21-1 to TRBJ2-7; the table assigns TRBD1, which was not confirmed against the DNA. TRBV21-1 is tagged as a pseudogene. The CDR3 is made up of 16 amino acids. The CDR3 is CASSNNGETGNHEQYF. As DNA, the CDR3 is TGTGCCAGCAGCAACAATGGAGAGACAGGGAATCACGAGCAGTACTTC.